The clone carrying this T cell receptor beta chain appeared a single time. TCRdb's table, derived via immunoSEQ multiplex PCR, lists solely in-frame clones and lacks some. Of 200,000 to 250,000 clones in the sample, approximately 81% were seen once. V lost 7 bases and J 0 bases, leaving 9 bases between the germline ends. The V gene's germline CDR1 is LNHDA and CDR2 SQIVND (reference sequence). This CDR3 is 14 amino acids long. This entry comes from a study of blood T cell repertoires in COVID-19. This receptor was obtained from a woman older than 75 with active or convalescent COVID-19. The sequenced material came from peripheral blood. This sequence joins TRBV19 and TRBJ2-2; D is ambiguous. The CDR3, as DNA: TGTGCCAGTACTCTCTATCCGAACACCGGGGAGCTGTTTTTT. This translates into CASTLYPNTGELFF.